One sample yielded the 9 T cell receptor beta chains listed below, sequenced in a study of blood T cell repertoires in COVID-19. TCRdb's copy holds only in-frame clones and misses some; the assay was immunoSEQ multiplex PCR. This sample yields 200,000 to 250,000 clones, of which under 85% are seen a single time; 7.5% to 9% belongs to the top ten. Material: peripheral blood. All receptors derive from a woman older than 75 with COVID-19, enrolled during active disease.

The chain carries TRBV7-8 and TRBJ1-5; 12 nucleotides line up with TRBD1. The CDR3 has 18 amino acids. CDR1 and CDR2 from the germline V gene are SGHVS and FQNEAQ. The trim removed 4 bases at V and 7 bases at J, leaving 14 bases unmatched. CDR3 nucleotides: TGTGCCAGCAGCTCGGGTGGGACAGGGGGCCAAATTTCGCAGCCCCAGCATTTT. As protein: CASSSGGTGGQISQPQHF.

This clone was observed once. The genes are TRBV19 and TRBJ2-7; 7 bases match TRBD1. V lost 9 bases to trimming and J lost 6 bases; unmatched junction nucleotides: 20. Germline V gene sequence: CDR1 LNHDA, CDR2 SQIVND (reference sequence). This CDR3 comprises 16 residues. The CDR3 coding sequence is TGTGCCAGCACGTCGACAGGGACAGTCGGTCTCCGCGAGCAGTACTTC. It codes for CASTSTGTVGLREQYF.

The CDR3 DNA follows: TGTGCCAGCAGCACCGGACAGGGGGGACGTGGCTACACCTTC. Translated: CASSTGQGGRGYTF. The chain recombines TRBV5-6 with TRBJ1-2; 10 nucleotides line up with TRBD1. Trimming removed 4 bases from V and 7 bases from J; junction bases left unmatched: 7. Germline CDR1 and CDR2: SGHDT and YYEEEE. The CDR3 sequence is 14 residues long.

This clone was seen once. In DNA, the CDR3 is TGCGCCAGCAGCCAAGAGGGGGGCTCCTACAATGAGCAGTTCTTC. It specifies CASSQEGGSYNEQFF. V and J are TRBV4-1 and TRBJ2-1; TRBD2 is a possible D gene (6 bases). This CDR3 spans 15 amino acids. Trimming removed 0 bases at V and 0 bases at J, with 6 bases between. Germline-derived CDR1 and CDR2 are MGHRA and YSYEKL.

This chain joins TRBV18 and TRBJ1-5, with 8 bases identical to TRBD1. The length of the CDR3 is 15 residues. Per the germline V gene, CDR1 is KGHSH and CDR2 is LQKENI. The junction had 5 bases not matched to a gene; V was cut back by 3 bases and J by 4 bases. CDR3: CASSPGQAENQPQHF. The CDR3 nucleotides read TGTGCCAGCTCACCGGGACAGGCGGAGAATCAGCCCCAGCATTTT. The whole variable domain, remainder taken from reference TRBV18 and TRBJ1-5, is NAGVMQNPRHLVRRRGQEARLRCSPMKGHSHVYWYRQLPEEGLKFMVYLQKENIIDESGMPKERFSAEFPKEGPSILRIQQVVRGDSAAYFCASSPGQAENQPQHFGDGTRLSIL.

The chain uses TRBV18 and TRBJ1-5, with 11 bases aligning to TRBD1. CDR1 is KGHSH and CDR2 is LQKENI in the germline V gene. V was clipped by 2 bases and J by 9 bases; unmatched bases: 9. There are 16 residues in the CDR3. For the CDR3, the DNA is TGTGCCAGCTCACCAGGGACAGGGGGGCGCCAAGGGCCCCAGCATTTT. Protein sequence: CASSPGTGGRQGPQHF. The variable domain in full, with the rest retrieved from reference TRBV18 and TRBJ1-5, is NAGVMQNPRHLVRRRGQEARLRCSPMKGHSHVYWYRQLPEEGLKFMVYLQKENIIDESGMPKERFSAEFPKEGPSILRIQQVVRGDSAAYFCASSPGTGGRQGPQHFGDGTRLSIL.

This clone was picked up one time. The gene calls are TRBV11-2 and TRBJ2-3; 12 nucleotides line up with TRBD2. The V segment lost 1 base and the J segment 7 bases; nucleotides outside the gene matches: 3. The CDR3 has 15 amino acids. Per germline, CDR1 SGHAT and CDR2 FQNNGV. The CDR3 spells CASSLGLAGGNTQYF. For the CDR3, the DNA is TGTGCCAGCAGCTTAGGGCTAGCGGGGGGGAATACGCAGTATTTT.

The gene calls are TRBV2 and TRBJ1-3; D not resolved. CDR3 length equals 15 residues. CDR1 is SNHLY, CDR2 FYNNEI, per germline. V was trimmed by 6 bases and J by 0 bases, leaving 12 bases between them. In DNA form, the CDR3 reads TGTGCCAGCAGCCCTGGCCGAAGCTCTGGAAACACCATATATTTT. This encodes CASSPGRSSGNTIYF.

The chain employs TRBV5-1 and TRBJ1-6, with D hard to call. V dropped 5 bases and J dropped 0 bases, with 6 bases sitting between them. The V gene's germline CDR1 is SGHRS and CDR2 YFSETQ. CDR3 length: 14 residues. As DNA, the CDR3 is TGCGCCAGCAGACAGAGCTCCTATAATTCACCCCTCCACTTT. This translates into CASRQSSYNSPLHF.